Listed below are T cell receptor beta chains from one sample, sequenced in a study of spatial heterogeneity in lung cancer. TCRdb used MiXCR to reprocess the 5' RACE reads, holding one entry per CDR3 protein. The table includes some 40,000 distinct CDR3 sequences, about 5.2% detected once. The source was PBMCs, collected at surgery. The receptors were sampled from a female donor with early-stage non-small cell lung cancer. Both conserved end residues are part of each CDR3. A D gene is named only where the DNA matches it firmly. Not all rows give a size; the values are once, few, many and, for expanded clones, a class.

V gene: TRBV15; D gene: TRBD1; clone size: NA; J gene: TRBJ2-2; CDR3 protein: CATSGERTGKLPGELFF; CDR3 DNA: TGTGCCACCAGCGGAGAACGGACAGGGAAGTTACCCGGGGAGCTGTTTTTT
V gene: TRBV28; D gene: NA; clone size: many; J gene: TRBJ1-2; CDR3 protein: CASSSIYRPRPVWDNGYTF; CDR3 DNA: TGTGCCAGCAGTTCTATCTACCGCCCCCGCCCGGTATGGGACAATGGCTACACCTTC
V gene: TRBV5-6; D gene: NA; clone size: many; J gene: TRBJ1-1; CDR3 protein: CASSRRQQDRNTEAFF; CDR3 DNA: TGTGCCAGCAGCCGAAGACAGCAGGATAGGAACACTGAAGCTTTCTTT
V gene: TRBV4-2; D gene: NA; clone size: many; J gene: TRBJ1-1; CDR3 protein: CASSQVRGAQTEAFF; CDR3 DNA: TGTGCCAGCAGCCAAGTTCGGGGGGCGCAGACTGAAGCTTTCTTT
V gene: TRBV9; D gene: NA; clone size: NA; J gene: TRBJ2-1; CDR3 protein: CASSASGHSYNEQFF; CDR3 DNA: TGTGCCAGCAGCGCGAGCGGGCACTCCTACAATGAGCAGTTCTTC
V gene: TRBV12-3/TRBV12-4; D gene: NA; clone size: many; J gene: TRBJ2-5; CDR3 protein: CASSLAKSAQYF; CDR3 DNA: TGTGCCAGCAGTTTGGCGAAGAGTGCCCAGTACTTC
V gene: TRBV7-9; D gene: NA; clone size: many; J gene: TRBJ1-4; CDR3 protein: CASGAARLANEKLFF; CDR3 DNA: TGTGCCAGCGGAGCCGCCAGGCTAGCTAATGAAAAACTGTTTTTT
V gene: TRBV5-6; D gene: NA; clone size: many; J gene: TRBJ1-2; CDR3 protein: CASSSDRILRYTF; CDR3 DNA: TGTGCCAGCAGCTCCGACAGAATCTTACGCTACACCTTC
V gene: TRBV6-1; D gene: NA; clone size: many; J gene: TRBJ1-2; CDR3 protein: CASSEQTERGYTF; CDR3 DNA: TGTGCCAGCAGTGAACAAACAGAGAGAGGCTACACCTTC
V gene: TRBV11-2; D gene: NA; clone size: NA; J gene: TRBJ2-7; CDR3 protein: CASSLGLTGAYEQYF; CDR3 DNA: TGTGCCAGCAGCTTAGGCCTGACAGGAGCCTACGAGCAGTACTTC
V gene: TRBV4-2; D gene: NA; clone size: many; J gene: TRBJ2-1; CDR3 protein: CASSQVNLAGNEQFF; CDR3 DNA: TGTGCCAGCAGCCAAGTGAATCTAGCAGGCAATGAGCAGTTCTTC
V gene: TRBV20-1; D gene: NA; clone size: NA; J gene: TRBJ1-4; CDR3 protein: CSAREVPTIEKLFF; CDR3 DNA: TGCAGTGCTAGAGAGGTCCCAACTATTGAAAAACTGTTTTTT
V gene: TRBV4-2; D gene: NA; clone size: many; J gene: TRBJ2-6; CDR3 protein: CASSQAAGSGANVLTF; CDR3 DNA: TGTGCCAGCAGCCAAGCAGCAGGGTCTGGGGCCAACGTCCTGACTTTC
V gene: TRBV3-1; D gene: NA; clone size: NA; J gene: TRBJ1-2; CDR3 protein: CASSQVGVHGYTF; CDR3 DNA: TGTGCCAGCAGCCAAGTAGGAGTCCATGGCTACACCTTC
V gene: TRBV5-1; D gene: TRBD1; clone size: many; J gene: TRBJ2-7; CDR3 protein: CASSHGQGASYEQYF; CDR3 DNA: TGCGCCAGCAGCCACGGACAGGGGGCGTCCTACGAGCAGTACTTC
V gene: TRBV5-1; D gene: TRBD1; clone size: many; J gene: TRBJ1-2; CDR3 protein: CASKRSPSDRDYGYTF; CDR3 DNA: TGCGCCAGCAAACGCTCCCCCTCAGACAGGGACTATGGCTACACCTTC
V gene: TRBV3-1; D gene: NA; clone size: many; J gene: TRBJ2-7; CDR3 protein: CASSQGTAGEQYF; CDR3 DNA: TGTGCCAGCAGCCAGGGGACAGCGGGCGAGCAGTACTTC
V gene: TRBV2; D gene: NA; clone size: many; J gene: TRBJ2-7; CDR3 protein: CASNRVPYEQYF; CDR3 DNA: TGTGCCAGCAACAGGGTCCCCTACGAGCAGTACTTC
V gene: TRBV4-1; D gene: NA; clone size: many; J gene: TRBJ2-7; CDR3 protein: CASSQAGGQQYF; CDR3 DNA: TGCGCCAGCAGCCAAGCTGGCGGTCAGCAATACTTC
V gene: TRBV14; D gene: NA; clone size: many; J gene: TRBJ2-7; CDR3 protein: CASSRLYYEQYF; CDR3 DNA: TGTGCCAGCAGCCGACTATACTACGAGCAGTACTTC
V gene: TRBV7-3; D gene: NA; clone size: many; J gene: TRBJ2-5; CDR3 protein: CASSLLGAETQYF; CDR3 DNA: TGTGCCAGCAGCCTTTTGGGGGCAGAGACCCAGTACTTC
V gene: TRBV2; D gene: NA; clone size: many; J gene: TRBJ2-7; CDR3 protein: CASSEAHQGEQYF; CDR3 DNA: TGTGCCAGCAGTGAAGCGCATCAGGGGGAGCAGTACTTC
V gene: TRBV4-1; D gene: NA; clone size: NA; J gene: TRBJ2-1; CDR3 protein: CASSQEGWYNEQFF; CDR3 DNA: TGCGCCAGCAGCCAAGAGGGTTGGTACAATGAGCAGTTCTTC
V gene: TRBV11-2; D gene: NA; clone size: NA; J gene: TRBJ2-7; CDR3 protein: CASSLAGSGSYEQYF; CDR3 DNA: TGTGCCAGCAGCTTAGCGGGGTCCGGCTCCTACGAGCAGTACTTC
V gene: TRBV6-5; D gene: NA; clone size: few; J gene: TRBJ1-3; CDR3 protein: CASTRTPGNTIYF; CDR3 DNA: TGTGCCAGCACCAGAACCCCTGGAAACACCATATATTTT
V gene: TRBV5-6; D gene: NA; clone size: many; J gene: TRBJ1-1; CDR3 protein: CASSLVGRTEAFF; CDR3 DNA: TGTGCCAGCAGCTTGGTGGGACGCACTGAAGCTTTCTTT
V gene: TRBV28; D gene: NA; clone size: many; J gene: TRBJ2-2; CDR3 protein: CASSFSPTGGTGELFF; CDR3 DNA: TGTGCCAGCAGTTTTTCCCCCACGGGTGGCACCGGGGAGCTGTTTTTT
V gene: TRBV27; D gene: NA; clone size: few; J gene: TRBJ1-4; CDR3 protein: CASSPLDDEGATNEKLFF; CDR3 DNA: TGTGCCAGCAGTCCATTGGATGACGAGGGCGCAACTAATGAAAAACTGTTTTTT
V gene: TRBV5-6; D gene: TRBD1; clone size: many; J gene: TRBJ2-1; CDR3 protein: CASGPQGVIYNEQFF; CDR3 DNA: TGTGCCAGCGGACCACAGGGGGTGATCTACAATGAGCAGTTCTTC
V gene: TRBV7-2; D gene: TRBD2; clone size: many; J gene: TRBJ2-2; CDR3 protein: CASSLSLADTGELFF; CDR3 DNA: TGTGCCAGCAGCTTATCTCTAGCGGACACCGGGGAGCTGTTTTTT
V gene: TRBV6-6; D gene: NA; clone size: NA; J gene: TRBJ2-5; CDR3 protein: CASSSTIEETQYF; CDR3 DNA: TGTGCCAGCAGTTCGACTATCGAGGAGACCCAGTACTTC
V gene: TRBV3-1; D gene: TRBD2; clone size: many; J gene: TRBJ2-7; CDR3 protein: CASSQVAGYEQYF; CDR3 DNA: TGTGCCAGCAGCCAAGTAGCGGGCTACGAGCAGTACTTC
V gene: TRBV12-3/TRBV12-4; D gene: NA; clone size: few; J gene: TRBJ1-5; CDR3 protein: CASSRAAQPQHF; CDR3 DNA: TGTGCCAGCAGTCGCGCGGCTCAGCCCCAGCATTTT
V gene: TRBV20-1; D gene: NA; clone size: many; J gene: TRBJ2-5; CDR3 protein: CSAPPLPGSQETQYF; CDR3 DNA: TGCAGTGCGCCGCCTCTGCCTGGATCCCAAGAGACCCAGTACTTC
V gene: TRBV9; D gene: NA; clone size: many; J gene: TRBJ2-3; CDR3 protein: CASSASPPVGTDTQYF; CDR3 DNA: TGTGCCAGCAGCGCGAGTCCCCCGGTGGGAACAGATACGCAGTATTTT
V gene: TRBV15; D gene: NA; clone size: many; J gene: TRBJ1-1; CDR3 protein: CATRGPMNTEAFF; CDR3 DNA: TGTGCCACCAGGGGACCCATGAACACTGAAGCTTTCTTT
V gene: TRBV7-6; D gene: NA; clone size: many; J gene: TRBJ1-6; CDR3 protein: CASSLGGADSPLHF; CDR3 DNA: TGTGCCAGCAGCTTAGGAGGGGCCGACTCACCCCTCCACTTT
V gene: TRBV7-3; D gene: NA; clone size: many; J gene: TRBJ2-1; CDR3 protein: CASSLGTIEYNEQFF; CDR3 DNA: TGTGCCAGCAGCTTGGGGACCATAGAGTACAATGAGCAGTTCTTC
V gene: TRBV6-6; D gene: NA; clone size: many; J gene: TRBJ2-3; CDR3 protein: CASGNADSTDTQYF; CDR3 DNA: TGTGCCAGCGGGAACGCGGACAGCACAGATACGCAGTATTTT
V gene: TRBV25-1; D gene: NA; clone size: many; J gene: TRBJ1-1; CDR3 protein: CASVKGKEAFF; CDR3 DNA: TGTGCCAGCGTAAAGGGGAAAGAAGCTTTCTTT
V gene: TRBV5-1; D gene: NA; clone size: NA; J gene: TRBJ1-3; CDR3 protein: CASSPDGPVGNTIYF; CDR3 DNA: TGCGCCAGCAGCCCGGATGGCCCAGTCGGAAACACCATATATTTT
V gene: TRBV4-2; D gene: TRBD2; clone size: many; J gene: TRBJ2-5; CDR3 protein: CASSQVALAGGLETQYF; CDR3 DNA: TGTGCCAGCAGCCAAGTCGCACTAGCGGGGGGGCTGGAGACCCAGTACTTC
V gene: TRBV13; D gene: TRBD2; clone size: many; J gene: TRBJ2-5; CDR3 protein: CASSLGTSGYQETQYF; CDR3 DNA: TGTGCCAGCAGCCTCGGGACTAGCGGGTACCAAGAGACCCAGTACTTC
V gene: TRBV2; D gene: TRBD2; clone size: few; J gene: TRBJ2-3; CDR3 protein: CASSLVQRGTTDTQYF; CDR3 DNA: TGTGCCAGCAGTCTCGTCCAGCGGGGTACCACAGATACGCAGTATTTT
V gene: TRBV18; D gene: NA; clone size: many; J gene: TRBJ1-1; CDR3 protein: CASSPQVLNTEAFF; CDR3 DNA: TGTGCCAGCTCACCCCAGGTTTTGAACACTGAAGCTTTCTTT
V gene: TRBV2; D gene: NA; clone size: many; J gene: TRBJ2-4; CDR3 protein: CAASQQGTKNIQYF; CDR3 DNA: TGTGCCGCCTCCCAACAGGGAACGAAAAACATTCAGTACTTC
V gene: TRBV7-6; D gene: NA; clone size: many; J gene: TRBJ2-3; CDR3 protein: CASSLNPGGNTDTQYF; CDR3 DNA: TGTGCCAGCAGCTTAAATCCCGGGGGAAACACAGATACGCAGTATTTT